The present entry profiles one TCR beta chain with its context. No antigen is known for it. The germline V gene has CDR1 SNHLY and CDR2 FYNNEI. The CDR3 extends over 12 amino acids. V shed 5 bases and J shed 14 bases, with 16 bases lying between them. The data stem from a study of T cells in Graves' hyperthyroidism and ophthalmopathy. Study outcomes and limitations: Ophthalmopathy got predicted by the model a median around 6.8 months before its onset. Most clonotypes expanded in thyroid above 0.001 were likewise present in blood.

Researchers amplified the TCR beta CDR3 regions from RNA transcripts. The TCR CDR3 first-round RT-PCR relied on the HTBI primer set. In TCRdb, the multiplex PCR reads were re-called with MiXCR into one record per CDR3 protein. The sample lists roughly 570,000 distinct CDR3 sequences, 40% to 55% seen once, with roughly 8.2% in the top ten. The rearrangement joins TRBV2 to TRBJ1-5, with D possibly TRBD1 on 5 matching bases. The origin of this receptor is a woman between 18 and 30 years old with Graves' hyperthyroidism. Sequencing was done on a sample of peripheral blood or thyroid tissue (not recorded which). The CDR3 bases are TGTGCCAGCAGTACTGACAGCGACTACGAGCATTTT. The encoded protein is CASSTDSDYEHF.